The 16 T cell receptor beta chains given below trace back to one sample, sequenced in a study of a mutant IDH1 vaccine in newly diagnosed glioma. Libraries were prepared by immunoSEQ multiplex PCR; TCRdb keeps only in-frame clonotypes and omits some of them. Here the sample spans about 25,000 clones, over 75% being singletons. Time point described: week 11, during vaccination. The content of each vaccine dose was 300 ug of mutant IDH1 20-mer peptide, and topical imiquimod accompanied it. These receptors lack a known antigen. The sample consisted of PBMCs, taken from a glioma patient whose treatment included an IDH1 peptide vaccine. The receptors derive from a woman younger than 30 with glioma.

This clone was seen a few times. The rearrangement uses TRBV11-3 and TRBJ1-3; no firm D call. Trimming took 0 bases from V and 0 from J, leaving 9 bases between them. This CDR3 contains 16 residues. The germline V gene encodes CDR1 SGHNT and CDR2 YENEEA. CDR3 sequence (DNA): TGTGCCAGCAGCTTAGATGGACCAGGCTCTGGAAACACCATATATTTT. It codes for CASSLDGPGSGNTIYF.

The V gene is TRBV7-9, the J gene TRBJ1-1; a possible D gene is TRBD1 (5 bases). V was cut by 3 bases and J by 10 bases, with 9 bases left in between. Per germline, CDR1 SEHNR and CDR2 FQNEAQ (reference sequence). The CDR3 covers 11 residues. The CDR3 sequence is CASSFLQGAFF. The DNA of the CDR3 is TGTGCCAGCAGCTTCCTCCAGGGAGCTTTCTTT.

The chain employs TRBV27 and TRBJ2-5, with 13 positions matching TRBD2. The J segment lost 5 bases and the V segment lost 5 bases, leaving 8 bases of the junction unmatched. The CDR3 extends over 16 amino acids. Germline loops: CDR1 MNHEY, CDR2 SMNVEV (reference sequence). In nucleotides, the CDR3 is TGTGCCAGCAGTACCCGACTAGCGGGAGGATCGGAGACCCAGTACTTC. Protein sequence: CASSTRLAGGSETQYF.

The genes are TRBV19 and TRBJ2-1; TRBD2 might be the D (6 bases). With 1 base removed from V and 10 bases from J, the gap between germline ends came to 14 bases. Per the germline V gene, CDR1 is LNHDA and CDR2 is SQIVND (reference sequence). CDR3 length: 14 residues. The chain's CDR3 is CASSIATRGNEQFF. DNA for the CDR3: TGTGCCAGTAGTATAGCGACTAGAGGGAACGAGCAGTTCTTC.

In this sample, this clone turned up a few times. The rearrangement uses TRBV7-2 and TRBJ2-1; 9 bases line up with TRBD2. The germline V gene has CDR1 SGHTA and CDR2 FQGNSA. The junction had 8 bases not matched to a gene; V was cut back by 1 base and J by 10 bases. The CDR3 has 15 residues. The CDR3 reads CASSLGAGGPREQFF. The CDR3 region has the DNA TGTGCCAGCAGCTTAGGCGCGGGAGGGCCGCGGGAGCAGTTCTTC. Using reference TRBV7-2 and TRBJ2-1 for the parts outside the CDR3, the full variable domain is GAGVSQSPSNKVTEKGKDVELRCDPISGHTALYWYRQSLGQGLEFLIYFQGNSAPDKSGLPSDRFSAERTGGSVSTLTIQRTQQEDSAVYLCASSLGAGGPREQFFGPGTRLTVL.

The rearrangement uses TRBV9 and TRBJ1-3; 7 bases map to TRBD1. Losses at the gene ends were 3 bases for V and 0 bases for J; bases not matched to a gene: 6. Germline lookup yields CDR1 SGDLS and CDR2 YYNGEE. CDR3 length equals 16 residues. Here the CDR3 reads CASSGTGRSSGNTIYF. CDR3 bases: TGTGCCAGCAGCGGGACAGGCAGAAGCTCTGGAAACACCATATATTTT. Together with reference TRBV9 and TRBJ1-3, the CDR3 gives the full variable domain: DSGVTQTPKHLITATGQRVTLRCSPRSGDLSVYWYQQSLDQGLQFLIQYYNGEERAKGNILERFSAQQFPDLHSELNLSSLELGDSALYFCASSGTGRSSGNTIYFGEGSWLTVV.

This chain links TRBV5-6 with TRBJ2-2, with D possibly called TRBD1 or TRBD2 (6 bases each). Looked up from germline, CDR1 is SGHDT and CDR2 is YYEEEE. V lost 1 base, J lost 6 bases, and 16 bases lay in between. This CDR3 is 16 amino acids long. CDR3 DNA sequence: TGTGCCAGCAGCTTGTCCAACTTGGGGGGCGCCGGGGAGCTGTTTTTT. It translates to CASSLSNLGGAGELFF.

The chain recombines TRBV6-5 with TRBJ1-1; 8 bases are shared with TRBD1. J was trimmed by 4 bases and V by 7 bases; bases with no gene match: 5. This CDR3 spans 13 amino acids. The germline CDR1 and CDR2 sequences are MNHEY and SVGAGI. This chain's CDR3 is CASKRQGITEAFF. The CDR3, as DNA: TGTGCCAGCAAACGACAGGGGATCACTGAAGCTTTCTTT.

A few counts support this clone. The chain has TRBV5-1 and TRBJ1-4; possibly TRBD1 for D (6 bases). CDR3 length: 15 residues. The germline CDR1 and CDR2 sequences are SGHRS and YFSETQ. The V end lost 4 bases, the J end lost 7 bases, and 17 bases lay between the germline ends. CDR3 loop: CASSGQQGMGEKLFF. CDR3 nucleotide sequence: TGCGCCAGCAGCGGCCAACAGGGAATGGGTGAAAAACTGTTTTTT.

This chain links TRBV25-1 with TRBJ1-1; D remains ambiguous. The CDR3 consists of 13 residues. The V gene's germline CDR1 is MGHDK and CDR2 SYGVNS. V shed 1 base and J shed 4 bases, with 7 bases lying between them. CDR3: CASSESASTEAFF. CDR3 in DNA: TGTGCCAGCAGTGAATCAGCTAGCACTGAAGCTTTCTTT.

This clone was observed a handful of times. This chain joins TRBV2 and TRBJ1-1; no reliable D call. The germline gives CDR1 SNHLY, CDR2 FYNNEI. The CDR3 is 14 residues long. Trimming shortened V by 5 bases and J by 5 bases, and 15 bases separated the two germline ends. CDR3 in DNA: TGTGCCAGCAGTTTACGTCAGTATGGGACTGAAGCTTTCTTT. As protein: CASSLRQYGTEAFF. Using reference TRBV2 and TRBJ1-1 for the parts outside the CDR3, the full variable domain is EPEVTQTPSHQVTQMGQEVILRCVPISNHLYFYWYRQILGQKVEFLVSFYNNEISEKSEIFDDQFSVERPDGSNFTLKIRSTKLEDSAMYFCASSLRQYGTEAFFGQGTRLTVV.

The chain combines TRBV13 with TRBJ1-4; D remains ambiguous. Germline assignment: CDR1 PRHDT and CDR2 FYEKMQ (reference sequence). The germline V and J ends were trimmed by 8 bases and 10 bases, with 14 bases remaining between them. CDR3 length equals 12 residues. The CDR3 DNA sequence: TGTGCCAGCTCCTGGGAGGGAGGAAAACTGTTTTTT. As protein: CASSWEGGKLFF. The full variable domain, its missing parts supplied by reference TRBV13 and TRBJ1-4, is AAGVIQSPRHLIKEKRETATLKCYPIPRHDTVYWYQQGPGQDPQFLISFYEKMQSDKGSIPDRFSAQQFSDYHSELNMSSLELGDSALYFCASSWEGGKLFFGSGTQLSVL.

For the CDR3, the DNA is TGCGCCAGCGGGCAGGGGACCCTCGAGGGTGGAAACACCATATATTTT. Translation gives CASGQGTLEGGNTIYF. V and J are TRBV5-1 and TRBJ1-3, with TRBD1 as a possible D gene (6 bases). From germline, CDR1 is SGHRS and CDR2 YFSETQ. Trimming removed 7 bases at V and 3 bases at J, with 20 bases between. CDR3 size: 16 residues.

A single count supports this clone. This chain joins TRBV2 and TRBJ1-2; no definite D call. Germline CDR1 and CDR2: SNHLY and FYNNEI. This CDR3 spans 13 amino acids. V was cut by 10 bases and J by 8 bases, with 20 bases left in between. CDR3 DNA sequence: TGTGCCACCCGGAGGAGTACGGACGGAGGCTACACCTTC. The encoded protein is CATRRSTDGGYTF.

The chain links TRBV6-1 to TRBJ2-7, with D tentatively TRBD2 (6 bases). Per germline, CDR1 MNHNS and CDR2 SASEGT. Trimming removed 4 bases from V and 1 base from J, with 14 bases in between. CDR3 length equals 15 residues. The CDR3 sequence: CASSGGVRGSYEQYF. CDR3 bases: TGTGCCAGCAGTGGTGGTGTCCGGGGGTCCTACGAGCAGTACTTC.

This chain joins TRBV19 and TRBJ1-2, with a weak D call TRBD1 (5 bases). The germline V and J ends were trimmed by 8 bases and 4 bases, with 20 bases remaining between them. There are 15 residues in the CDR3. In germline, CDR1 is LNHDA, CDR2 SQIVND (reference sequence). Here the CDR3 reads CASHALPQGPYGYTF. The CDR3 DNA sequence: TGTGCCAGTCACGCCCTACCGCAGGGTCCCTATGGCTACACCTTC.